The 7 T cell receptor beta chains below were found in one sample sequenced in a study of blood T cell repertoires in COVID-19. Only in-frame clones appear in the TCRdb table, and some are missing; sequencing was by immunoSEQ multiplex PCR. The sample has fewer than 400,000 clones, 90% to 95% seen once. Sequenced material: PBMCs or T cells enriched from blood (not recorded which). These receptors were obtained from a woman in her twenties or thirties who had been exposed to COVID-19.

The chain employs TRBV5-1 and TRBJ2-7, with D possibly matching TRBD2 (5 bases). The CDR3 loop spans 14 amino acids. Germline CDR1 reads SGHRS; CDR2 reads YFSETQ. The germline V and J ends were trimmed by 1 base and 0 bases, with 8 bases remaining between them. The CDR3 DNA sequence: TGCGCCAGCAGCTTGTTCGGAGGCTCCTACGAGCAGTACTTC. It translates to CASSLFGGSYEQYF.

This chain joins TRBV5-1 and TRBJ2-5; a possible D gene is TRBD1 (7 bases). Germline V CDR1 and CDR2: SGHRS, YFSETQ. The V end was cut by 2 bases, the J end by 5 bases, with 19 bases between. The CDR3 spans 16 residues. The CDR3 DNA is TGCGCCAGCAGCTTCTCAGGGCCAGGGGGGTTTGAGACCCAGTACTTC. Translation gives CASSFSGPGGFETQYF.

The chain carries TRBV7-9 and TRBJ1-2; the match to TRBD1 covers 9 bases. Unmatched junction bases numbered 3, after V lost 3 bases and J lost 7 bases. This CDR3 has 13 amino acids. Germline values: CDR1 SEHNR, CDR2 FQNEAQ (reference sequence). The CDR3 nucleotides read TGTGCCAGCAGCTTCGACAGGGGGTCTGGCTACACCTTC. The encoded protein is CASSFDRGSGYTF.

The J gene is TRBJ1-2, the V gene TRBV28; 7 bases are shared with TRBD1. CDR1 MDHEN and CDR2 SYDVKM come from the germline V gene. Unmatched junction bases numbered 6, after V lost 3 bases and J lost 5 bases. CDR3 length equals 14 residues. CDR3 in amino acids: CASSFVTGKYGYTF. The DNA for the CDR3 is TGTGCCAGCAGTTTTGTGACAGGGAAGTATGGCTACACCTTC.

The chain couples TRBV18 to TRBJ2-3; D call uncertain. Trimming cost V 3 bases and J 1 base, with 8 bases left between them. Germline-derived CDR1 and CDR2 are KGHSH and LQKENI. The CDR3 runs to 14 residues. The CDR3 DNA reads TGTGCCAGCTCACCGTACGGAGGCACAGATACGCAGTATTTT. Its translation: CASSPYGGTDTQYF.

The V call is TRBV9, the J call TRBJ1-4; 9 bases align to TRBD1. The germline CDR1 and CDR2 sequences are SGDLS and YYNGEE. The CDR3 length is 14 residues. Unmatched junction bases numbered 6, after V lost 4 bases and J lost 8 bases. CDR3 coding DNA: TGTGCCAGCAGCAGCGGGACAGGGAGCGAAAAACTGTTTTTT. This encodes CASSSGTGSEKLFF.

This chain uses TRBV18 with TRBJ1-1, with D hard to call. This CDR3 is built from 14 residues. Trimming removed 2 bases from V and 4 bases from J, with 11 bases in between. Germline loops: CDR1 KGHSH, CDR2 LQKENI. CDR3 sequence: CASSPGPSSTEAFF. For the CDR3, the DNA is TGTGCCAGCTCACCAGGGCCCTCGAGCACTGAAGCTTTCTTT.